This T cell receptor (beta chain) was found in a study of CD8 T cells in ankylosing spondylitis. The CDR3 is 16 residues long. TCRdb re-called the 5' RACE reads with MiXCR, one entry per CDR3 protein. Of some 150,000 distinct CDR3 sequences listed, over 10% are singletons. This TCR came from a female donor with ankylosing spondylitis or in good health (not recorded which). J is TRBJ2-1 and V is TRBV21-1. TRBV21-1 represents a pseudogene. Sequenced input: blood, either unsorted or a sorted T cell fraction (not recorded which). The CDR3 sequence is CASSLRLWPSYNEQFF. The CDR3 DNA reads TGTGCCAGCAGCCTACGTCTCTGGCCCTCGTACAATGAGCAGTTCTTC.